This T cell receptor beta chain was identified in a study of T cell responses to AZD1222 COVID-19 vaccine (dated by TCRdb to about 2021). As for the study more broadly: AZD1222 recipients given second doses at about 4 weeks or at about 12 weeks were pooled, since spike-specific TCR depth and breadth were not found to differ between the two schedules. TCR sequencing covered some 250 trial participants: 200 to 210 given two doses of AZD1222 and 26 given two doses of MenACWY control vaccine. Trial participants were enrolled by age into 18-55, 56-69 and 70-plus year subgroups, with roughly 160, 29 and 62 TCR-sequenced participants respectively.

The count of this clone is one. Its antigen is not yet known. The record has no base qualities; no much larger clone is one base away. From a lookup of the germline V gene, CDR1 and CDR2 are SQVTM and ANQGSEA. The CDR3 holds 15 amino acids from the cysteine to the phenylalanine. The DNA shown is the 45-base CDR3, in frame from base 1. V has 6 bases trimmed and J has 8 bases trimmed; junction bases matching no gene number 15. What the study reported, not specific to this receptor: Because no day 14 peak-response samples were available, the repertoires could be characterized only after the peak T cell response. Spike-specific TCR breadth and depth rose significantly after two AZD1222 doses compared with day 0 and with MenACWY recipients. In the small 56-69-year group, the increase in depth fell short of significance, most likely because of low power. Participants were mostly white British, with more females than males. The authors suggested clonal diversity may have been underestimated. Reportedly, close to half of the unique spike-specific TCRs recognized epitopes lying outside the regions that are mutated in the B.1.351 and B.1.1.7 variants. CD4 TCRs associated with the vaccine covered the entire spike protein, and the dominant responses were in regions 160-218 and 743-854. Conclusions about previously exposed vaccinees were limited because only six AZD1222 recipients were SARS-CoV-2 seropositive at baseline.

The CDR3 regions of human TCRbeta chains were analyzed by immunosequencing. The published analysis was carried out like this. Repertoire TCRs were checked for matches against a reference library of SARS-CoV-2-specific TCRs that had been generated using the MIRA antigen-specificity platform. Breadth meant the fraction of unique TCRs that were SARS-CoV-2-associated, whereas depth meant the fraction of total T cells that were SARS-CoV-2-associated. Using the MIRA data, each spike-specific TCR was mapped to the spike region that the TCR reacts to and placed in a CD4 or CD8 class. Log10-transformed breadth and depth values were compared by one-way ANOVA with Sidak's multiple comparisons tests. The table was pulled from immuneACCESS by TCRdb, which kept in-frame rearrangements only. Such tables lose some clones; where checked, under half of the loss comes from unresolved V genes, and the rest has no known cause. V and J calls and clone size are copied from that table; D and trimming were computed from the DNA. This sample gives approximately 200,000 clones in total; 94% of them show up just once. Of the sample, roughly 9.2% falls within the top ten clones.

What this sample's time point label stands for: baseline before first vaccination. Samples from vaccinated people were obtained from the UK trials COV001 and COV002, which included a single-blind randomized controlled phase 2/3 trial of AZD1222 (ChAdOx1 nCoV-19) in healthy adults. For TCRbeta chain sequencing, PBMC samples were collected from trial participants at day 0 and at day 28 after the second dose. Sample: peripheral blood, taken on day 0 of AZD1222 vaccination. The source of this sequence is an adult in good health. Here the chain combines TRBV29-1 and TRBJ1-3, with 8 central nucleotides matching TRBD1. The nucleotide sequence is TGCAGCGTAGGCTACGGACAGGGCGATCTATACACCATATATTTT. This yields the protein CSVGYGQGDLYTIYF.